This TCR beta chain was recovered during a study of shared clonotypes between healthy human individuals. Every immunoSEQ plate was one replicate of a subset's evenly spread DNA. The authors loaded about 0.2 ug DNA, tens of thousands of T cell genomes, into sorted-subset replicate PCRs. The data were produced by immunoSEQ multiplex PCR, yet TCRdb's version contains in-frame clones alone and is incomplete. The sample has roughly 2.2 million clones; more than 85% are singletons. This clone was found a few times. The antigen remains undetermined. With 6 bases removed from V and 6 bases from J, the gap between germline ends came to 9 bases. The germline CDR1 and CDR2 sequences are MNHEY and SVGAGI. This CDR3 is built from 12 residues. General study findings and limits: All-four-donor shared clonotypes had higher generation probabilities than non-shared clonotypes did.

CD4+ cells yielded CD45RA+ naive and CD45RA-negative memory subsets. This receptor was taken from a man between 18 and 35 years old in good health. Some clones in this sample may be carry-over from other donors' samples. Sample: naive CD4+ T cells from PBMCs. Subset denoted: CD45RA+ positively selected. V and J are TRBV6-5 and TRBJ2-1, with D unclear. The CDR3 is CASSPVANEQFF. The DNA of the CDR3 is TGTGCCAGCAGCCCAGTCGCCAATGAGCAGTTCTTC.